This T cell receptor (beta chain) originates from a study of T cell responses to AZD1222 COVID-19 vaccine. Study results and limitations: Distributed over spike, vaccine-associated CD4 TCRs predominated at 160-218 and 743-854.

Of note for this clone: Its antigen is unknown.

TCRdb's copy holds only in-frame clones and misses some; the assay was immunoSEQ multiplex PCR. The sample lists 140,000 to 150,000 clones; 88% were seen once. Germline CDR1 SNHLY, CDR2 FYNNEI. J gave up 6 bases and V 6 bases, and 8 bases lay outside the gene matches. The CDR3 totals 14 residues. V usage is TRBV2 and J usage is TRBJ1-2, with 9 bases matching TRBD1. The starting material was peripheral blood, obtained 28 days after the second dose of the MenACWY control vaccine. The sequence came from an adult who received the MenACWY meningococcal vaccine as a control. In DNA, the CDR3 is TGTGCCAGCAGGCGACCCGGGACAGGGAATGGCTACACCTTC. It encodes CASRRPGTGNGYTF.